These T cell receptor beta chains were read from a single sample in a study of T cells in Graves' hyperthyroidism and ophthalmopathy. TCRdb re-derived calls from the multiplex PCR reads in MiXCR, one entry per CDR3 protein. The sample contains hundreds of thousands of distinct CDR3 sequences, approximately 14% of which appear only once. The sequencing input was blood. The receptors derive from a woman younger than 30 with Graves' hyperthyroidism that later progressed to Graves' ophthalmopathy. Each CDR3 is given with its conserved first and last residue.

length	V	J	CDR3
18	TRBV28	TRBJ2-6	CASSLSWGTGSGANVLTF
12	TRBV10-3	TRBJ2-7	CATPGSSYEQYF
19	TRBV28	TRBJ2-2	CASSSDLGETHLNTGELFF
12	TRBV6-2/TRBV6-3	TRBJ1-1	CASNHRGTEAFF
18	TRBV6-1	TRBJ2-3	CASSKPPRGTGGTDTQYF
13	TRBV27	TRBJ2-3	CASSSQASDTQYF
14	TRBV6-2/TRBV6-3	TRBJ2-1	CASRGQGRSDEQFF
15	TRBV7-9	TRBJ1-6	CASSLAGGYNSPLHF
13	TRBV10-3	TRBJ1-2	CAISESQGHGYTF
15	TRBV6-1	TRBJ2-7	CASSPFRDRAYEQYF
15	TRBV20-1	TRBJ2-2	CSASFGTPNTGELFF
17	TRBV5-5	TRBJ2-2	CASSLGFLGELLGELFF
15	TRBV3-1	TRBJ2-4	CASSQERLAKNIQYF
13	TRBV6-1	TRBJ1-5	CASSAEARQPQHF
14	TRBV20-1	TRBJ1-1	CSARTDRGDTEAFF
17	TRBV5-6	TRBJ2-3	CASSLPPGLASTDTQYF
15	TRBV5-6	TRBJ2-7	CASSLFGDSIFEQYF
16	TRBV19	TRBJ1-1	CASSIIPSFGPTEAFF
13	TRBV25-1	TRBJ1-2	CASSDGPVYGYTF
15	TRBV5-5	TRBJ2-1	CASSSSGEPYNEQFF
14	TRBV27	TRBJ2-1	CASRRGVTYNEQFF
16	TRBV7-2	TRBJ2-3	CASSLSRLAGTDTQYF
15	TRBV12-3/TRBV12-4	TRBJ2-2	CASTFWGGWTGELFF